This TCR beta chain was documented in a study of T cell repertoires in cytomegalovirus infection. About the study: Public TCR beta signature analysis indicated the presence of both CMV infection and matching HLA type.

TCRdb called the reads again in MiXCR, with one record for every CDR3 protein. Here the sample spans about 78,000 distinct CDR3 sequences, around 42% being singletons. This clonotype was observed once. What it binds is unknown. Study-wide results and caveats: The response measured ex vivo was dominated by TCR beta clonotypes (HLA-C-restricted and CMV-specific).

Sequences were derived from CD8+ T cells from cultured PBMCs, sampled from culture after CMV antigen stimulation. The sequence derives from a human donor in good health (CMV status not recorded). Some clones in this sample may be carry-over from other donors' samples.

This CDR3 reads CASSYRPGQGYNEQFF. CDR3 bases: TGTGCCAGCAGTTACCGCCCGGGACAGGGTTACAATGAGCAGTTCTTC. This chain joins TRBV6-2 or TRBV6-3 and TRBJ2-1, with 9 positions matching TRBD1. Losses at the gene ends were 2 bases for V and 4 bases for J; bases not matched to a gene: 6. This CDR3 comprises 16 residues. Per the germline V gene, CDR1 is MNHEY and CDR2 is SVGEGT.